The source of this TCR beta chain is a study of T-cell memory formation after mild COVID-19. The table lists this clonotype with many counts. MiXCR, applied by TCRdb to the 5' RACE reads, yields one record per CDR3 protein. The sample yields about 470,000 distinct CDR3 sequences, about 18% seen once. There are 15 residues in the CDR3. The V and J ends lost 0 bases and 7 bases respectively, with 16 bases between them. The germline CDR1 and CDR2 sequences are SGDLS and YYNGEE. The sequence derives from an adult woman who had mild COVID-19 (a few samples of this study predate the infection). Cell type and time point are not known. Specimen: PBMCs or a T cell subset sorted from them (not recorded which). The J gene is TRBJ1-2, the V gene TRBV9; D call uncertain. CDR3 sequence reads: CASSVGSESFGGYTF. The CDR3 DNA reads TGTGCCAGCAGCGTAGGGAGTGAGTCTTTTGGTGGCTACACCTTC. Drawing the rest from reference TRBV9 and TRBJ1-2, the complete variable domain is DSGVTQTPKHLITATGQRVTLRCSPRSGDLSVYWYQQSLDQGLQFLIQYYNGEERAKGNILERFSAQQFPDLHSELNLSSLELGDSALYFCASSVGSESFGGYTFGSGTRLTVV.